This is a list of T cell receptor beta chains from one sample in a study of T cells after yellow fever vaccination. Using its own MiXCR run on the 5' RACE reads, TCRdb lists one record per CDR3 protein. Among 300,000 to 350,000 distinct CDR3 sequences listed, roughly 10% were seen once. The sequenced sample was CD4+ T cells sorted from PBMCs, obtained 45 days after the yellow fever booster vaccination. These receptors were obtained from a man aged 18 to 35 who received the YFV17D yellow fever vaccine. CDR3s include the opening cysteine and the closing phenylalanine or tryptophan. The D gene is left open where the match is weak. Clone size, where shown, is once, few, many, or a class for clones that have expanded.

many,-,TRBJ2-2,TRBV24-1,14,TGTGCCACCAGTGATGCAGCGAACACCGGGGAGCTGTTTTTT,CATSDAANTGELFF
few,-,TRBJ2-4,TRBV21-1,12,TGTGCCAGCAGCGTGGGGTCGATGGTTCAGTACTTC,CASSVGSMVQYF
few,-,TRBJ2-6,TRBV27,15,TGTGCCAGCAGTTTGTGGGGCACTGGGGCCAACGTCCTGACTTTC,CASSLWGTGANVLTF
-,-,TRBJ2-5,TRBV12-5,13,TGTGCTAGTGGCCAAGAGTGGGGGGAGACCCAGTACTTC,CASGQEWGETQYF
few,-,TRBJ2-5,TRBV5-1,14,TGCGCCAGCAGTCGGTCAGAAATAGAAGAGACCCAGTACTTC,CASSRSEIEETQYF
-,-,TRBJ1-6,TRBV6-5,16,TGTGCCAGCAGGGACGGCTCAAAGATTTATAATTCACCCCTCCACTTT,CASRDGSKIYNSPLHF
-,TRBD1,TRBJ1-1,TRBV20-1,13,TGCAGTGCTGACAGGGGTAGGGACACTGAAGCTTTCTTT,CSADRGRDTEAFF
-,TRBD1,TRBJ2-5,TRBV7-2,14,TGTGCCAGCACCCCGGACAGGGATGTAGAGACCCAGTACTTC,CASTPDRDVETQYF
-,TRBD2,TRBJ2-3,TRBV9,17,TGTGCCAGCAGCACTTTGGGGGGGGGACTAGCGGTAGATACGCAGTATTTT,CASSTLGGGLAVDTQYF
-,-,TRBJ2-3,TRBV29-1,11,TGCAGCGCTGGACAGACAGATACGCAGTATTTT,CSAGQTDTQYF
-,-,TRBJ1-3,TRBV7-2,14,TGTGCCAGCAGCTTAAGGACCTCTGGAAACACCATATATTTT,CASSLRTSGNTIYF
few,TRBD1,TRBJ2-7,TRBV5-5,11,TGTGCCAGCAGCTACGACAGGGTTGAGTACTTC,CASSYDRVEYF
-,TRBD1,TRBJ2-3,TRBV6-6,15,TGTGCCAGCAGGGGATTGGACAGGAGGACAGATACGCAGTATTTT,CASRGLDRRTDTQYF
-,-,TRBJ1-3,TRBV20-1,18,TGCAGTGCTAGAGATCTGGGGAGGGGGACCAGAGATCTAAACACCATATATTTT,CSARDLGRGTRDLNTIYF
-,-,TRBJ1-6,TRBV5-1,13,TGCGCCAGCTGTGGGACCTATAATTCACCCCTCCACTTT,CASCGTYNSPLHF
-,-,TRBJ1-1,TRBV5-1,13,TGCGCCAGCAGCGCCCGCTCAAGGGTGGAAGCTTTCTTT,CASSARSRVEAFF
few,TRBD1,TRBJ1-1,TRBV12-3/TRBV12-4,12,TGTGCCAGCAGGGACAGGCCCCTCGGAGCTTTCTTT,CASRDRPLGAFF
many,-,TRBJ2-1,TRBV5-1,15,TGCGCCAGCAGCTTGGTAGATAGCTCCTACAATGAGCAGTTCTTC,CASSLVDSSYNEQFF
few,-,TRBJ2-6,TRBV5-6,17,TGTGCCAGCAGCTTGGCAGGTGGAAGTGCTGGGGCCAACGTCCTGACTTTC,CASSLAGGSAGANVLTF
few,-,TRBJ1-2,TRBV11-2,15,TGTGCCAGCAGCTTAGGTTCTCTAGAGCCCTATGGCTACACCTTC,CASSLGSLEPYGYTF
many,TRBD2,TRBJ2-4,TRBV6-4,16,TGTGCCAGCAGTGCTGAAGCGGGGTTAGCCAAAAACATTCAGTACTTC,CASSAEAGLAKNIQYF
few,TRBD1,TRBJ2-1,TRBV7-9,19,TGTGCCAGCAGCTTAGCAGTTGGGCGACAGGGAGTTGGGTACAATGAGCAGTTCTTC,CASSLAVGRQGVGYNEQFF
-,TRBD2,TRBJ2-3,TRBV25-1,17,TGTGCCAGCAGTGAATGGTCCCCCCGGCGGGGGGGCGTTACGCAGTATTTT,CASSEWSPRRGGVTQYF
-,-,TRBJ2-5,TRBV4-2,14,TGTGCCAGCAGCCAAGTTGCAGTCCAAGAGACCCAGTACTTC,CASSQVAVQETQYF
-,TRBD2,TRBJ2-5,TRBV20-1,17,TGCAGTGCTAGACCACCCACTAGCGGGGGAACGGAAGAGACCCAGTACTTC,CSARPPTSGGTEETQYF
few,TRBD2,TRBJ2-5,TRBV5-1,14,TGCGCCAGCAGCTTGGTTACAGCGGGGGAGACCCAGTACTTC,CASSLVTAGETQYF
few,-,TRBJ1-3,TRBV5-1,14,TGCGCCAGCGGACGGGAAGGCACTGGAAACACCATATATTTT,CASGREGTGNTIYF